Reported below is one T cell receptor beta chain. The data originate from a study of blood T cell repertoires in COVID-19. Overall study: COVID-19 samples collected from the United States, Italy and Spain covered acute and convalescent phases. Sources were T cells, B-cell-depleted T cells, or PBMCs; the material itself was cDNA or gDNA.

As originally analysed: Amplification of reference gene primers was used by the study to estimate nucleated cell counts. The repertoire was sequenced with immunoSEQ multiplex PCR; TCRdb's copy has only in-frame clones and lacks some. Clone size and the V and J calls come from that table; the DNA yielded D and trimming. The sample includes about 120,000 clones, approximately 77% of them seen just once. The CDR3 is 16 residues long. Germline lookup yields CDR1 LNHDA and CDR2 SQIVND (reference sequence). The ends were cut back, 8 bases at V and 7 bases at J, with 23 bases in the middle. The sequence was collected from a human donor in a cohort sampled during active COVID-19. The rearrangement uses TRBV19 and TRBJ1-4; D remains unclear. Sequenced sample: peripheral blood. Here the CDR3 reads CASSLAMGGGSEKLFF. The CDR3 DNA sequence: TGTGCCAGTTCCCTCGCAATGGGAGGTGGGAGTGAAAAACTGTTTTTT. Full variable domain (missing parts from reference TRBV19 and TRBJ1-4): DGGITQSPKYLFRKEGQNVTLSCEQNLNHDAMYWYRQDPGQGLRLIYYSQIVNDFQKGDIAEGYSVSREKKESFPLTVTSAQKNPTAFYLCASSLAMGGGSEKLFFGSGTQLSVL.